The 8 T cell receptor beta chains below all came from one sample that was sequenced in a study of T cell changes during pregnancy in multiple sclerosis. Clones were read by immunoSEQ multiplex PCR, and TCRdb kept only the in-frame ones, dropping some. Among about 70,000 clones listed, more than 80% were seen once. Sequencing was performed on peripheral blood, taken in the third trimester of pregnancy. The receptor source for this set is a female donor with multiple sclerosis, enrolled in a pregnancy study.

The chain recombines TRBV28 with TRBJ2-7, with 9 bases matching TRBD1. V dropped 4 bases and J dropped 4; count of bases not matched to a gene: 5. Germline V gives CDR1 MDHEN, CDR2 SYDVKM. The CDR3 length is 14 residues. The CDR3 spells CASSYPGQGYEQYF. The CDR3 nucleotides read TGTGCCAGCAGTTATCCGGGACAGGGTTACGAGCAGTACTTC.

The chain recombines TRBV2 with TRBJ1-1; D unclear. Germline loops: CDR1 SNHLY, CDR2 FYNNEI. Trimming stripped 7 bases from V and 11 bases from J, with 17 bases between. This CDR3 is built from 12 residues. CDR3 nucleotides: TGTGCCAGCAATCCCGATTCGGGAATGGCTTTCTTT. Its protein product is CASNPDSGMAFF.

The chain has TRBV11-2 and TRBJ2-1; 10 nucleotides align to TRBD2. V trimming: 3 bases; J trimming: 7 bases; junction bases outside the gene matches: 6. This CDR3 is built from 15 residues. CDR1 is SGHAT, CDR2 FQNNGV, per germline. CDR3 in DNA: TGTGCCAGCAGCTTGCAACTAGCGGGAAAGAATGAGCAGTTCTTC. This codes for CASSLQLAGKNEQFF.

This clone was recorded only once. V usage is TRBV9 and J usage is TRBJ2-5, with 9 bases lining up with TRBD1. V was clipped by 0 bases and J by 5 bases; unmatched bases: 5. CDR3 length: 15 amino acids. Germline V gives CDR1 SGDLS, CDR2 YYNGEE. CDR3 bases: TGTGCCAGCAGCGTAGAGACAGGGGGTATGGAGACCCAGTACTTC. Amino acid sequence: CASSVETGGMETQYF.

This CDR3 reads CASSTGGWGTDTQYF. Written as DNA, the CDR3 is TGCGCCAGCAGCACCGGCGGCTGGGGCACAGATACGCAGTATTTT. The chain uses TRBV5-1 and TRBJ2-3; no clear D. The CDR3 runs 15 residues. The ends were cut back, 4 bases at V and 1 base at J, with 13 bases in the middle. Per the germline V gene, CDR1 is SGHRS and CDR2 is YFSETQ.

The genes are TRBV28 and TRBJ2-2; 7 bases line up with TRBD1. CDR1 and CDR2 from the germline V gene are MDHEN and SYDVKM. Germline trimming cut 2 bases from V and 5 bases from J; bases unmatched to any gene: 2. CDR3 size: 14 residues. The CDR3 reads CASSLTGETGELFF. The CDR3, as DNA: TGTGCCAGCAGTTTAACAGGGGAGACCGGGGAGCTGTTTTTT.

The chain has TRBV27 and TRBJ2-7; 7 nucleotides agree with TRBD2. The J segment lost 3 bases and the V segment lost 2 bases, leaving 7 bases of the junction unmatched. This CDR3 region has 15 residues. The germline V gene has CDR1 MNHEY and CDR2 SMNVEV (reference sequence). The CDR3 region has the DNA TGTGCCAGCAGTTTAAATGGCGGGGGAGACTACGAGCAGTACTTC. As protein: CASSLNGGGDYEQYF.

The chain is built from TRBV6-5 and TRBJ1-6; 7 bases agree with TRBD1. This CDR3 contains 15 residues. The ends lost 7 bases at V and 4 bases at J; junction bases unmatched: 7. Germline V gives CDR1 MNHEY, CDR2 SVGAGI. The CDR3 DNA sequence: TGTGCCAGCACCGAGACAGGGACTTATAATTCACCCCTCCACTTT. It is translated as CASTETGTYNSPLHF.